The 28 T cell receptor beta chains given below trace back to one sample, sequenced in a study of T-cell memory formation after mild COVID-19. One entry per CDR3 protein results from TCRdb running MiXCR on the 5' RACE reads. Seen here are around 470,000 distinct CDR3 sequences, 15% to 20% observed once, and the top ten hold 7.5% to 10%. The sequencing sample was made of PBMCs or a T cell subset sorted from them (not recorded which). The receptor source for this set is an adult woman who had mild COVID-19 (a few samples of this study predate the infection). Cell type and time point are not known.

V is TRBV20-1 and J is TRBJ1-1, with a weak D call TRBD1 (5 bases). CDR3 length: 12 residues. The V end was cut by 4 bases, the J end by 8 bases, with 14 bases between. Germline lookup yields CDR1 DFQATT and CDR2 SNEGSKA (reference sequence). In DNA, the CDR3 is TGCAGTGCTAAGGCGGGGGGAGCCGAAGCTTTCTTT. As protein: CSAKAGGAEAFF.

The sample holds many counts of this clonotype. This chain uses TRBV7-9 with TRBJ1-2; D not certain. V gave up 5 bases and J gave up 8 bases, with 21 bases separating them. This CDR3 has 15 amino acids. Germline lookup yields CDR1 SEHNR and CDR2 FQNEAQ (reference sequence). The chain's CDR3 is CASSPQPTEGLGYTF. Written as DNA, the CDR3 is TGTGCCAGCAGCCCACAACCGACGGAAGGACTCGGCTACACCTTC. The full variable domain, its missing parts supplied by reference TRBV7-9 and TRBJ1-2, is DTGVSQNPRHKITKRGQNVTFRCDPISEHNRLYWYRQTLGQGPEFLTYFQNEAQLEKSRLLSDRFSAERPKGSFSTLEIQRTEQGDSAMYLCASSPQPTEGLGYTFGSGTRLTVV.

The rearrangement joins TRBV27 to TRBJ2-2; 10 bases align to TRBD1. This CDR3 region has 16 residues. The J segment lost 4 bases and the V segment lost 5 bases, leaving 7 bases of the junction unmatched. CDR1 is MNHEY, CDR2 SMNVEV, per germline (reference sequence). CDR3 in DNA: TGTGCCAGCAGTCTTTTGGGACAGGGGATCACCGGGGAGCTGTTTTTT. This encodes CASSLLGQGITGELFF.

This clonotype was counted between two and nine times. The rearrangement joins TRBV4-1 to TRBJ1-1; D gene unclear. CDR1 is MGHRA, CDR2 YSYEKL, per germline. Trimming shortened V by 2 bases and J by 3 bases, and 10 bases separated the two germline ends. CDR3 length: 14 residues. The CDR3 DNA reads TGCGCCAGCAGCCAATACGCCCAGGACACTGAAGCTTTCTTT. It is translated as CASSQYAQDTEAFF.

CDR3 sequence (DNA): TGTGCCAGCAGTGACAGGGGCGGGGGGGCCCTCGATGAGCAGTTCTTC. It codes for CASSDRGGGALDEQFF. The rearrangement links TRBV6-4 to TRBJ2-1, with 9 bases identical to TRBD2. V lost 2 bases to trimming and J lost 8 bases; unmatched junction nucleotides: 10. The CDR3 runs 16 residues. The germline V gene has CDR1 MRHNA and CDR2 SNTAGT.

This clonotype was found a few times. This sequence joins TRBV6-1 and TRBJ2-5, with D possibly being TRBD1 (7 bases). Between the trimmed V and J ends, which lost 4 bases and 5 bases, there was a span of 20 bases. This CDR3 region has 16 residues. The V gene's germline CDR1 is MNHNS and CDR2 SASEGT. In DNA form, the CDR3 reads TGTGCCAGCAGTGCGCCCAGACAGGGAGGTGTGGAGACCCAGTACTTC. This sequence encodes CASSAPRQGGVETQYF.

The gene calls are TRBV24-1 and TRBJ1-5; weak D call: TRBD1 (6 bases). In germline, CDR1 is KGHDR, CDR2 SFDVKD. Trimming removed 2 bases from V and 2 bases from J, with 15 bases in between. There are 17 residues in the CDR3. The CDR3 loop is CATSDSRAGDGNQPQHF. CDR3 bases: TGTGCCACCAGTGATTCGAGGGCAGGGGATGGCAATCAGCCCCAGCATTTT.

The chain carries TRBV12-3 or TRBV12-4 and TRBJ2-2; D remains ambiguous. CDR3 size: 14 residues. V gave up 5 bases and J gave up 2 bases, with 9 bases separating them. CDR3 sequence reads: CASSQQTNTGELFF. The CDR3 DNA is TGTGCCAGCAGTCAACAGACCAACACCGGGGAGCTGTTTTTT.

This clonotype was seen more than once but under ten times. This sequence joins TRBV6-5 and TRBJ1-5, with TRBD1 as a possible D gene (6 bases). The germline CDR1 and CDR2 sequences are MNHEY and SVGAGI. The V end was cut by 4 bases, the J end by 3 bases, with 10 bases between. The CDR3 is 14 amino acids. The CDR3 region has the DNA TGTGCCAGCAGTTCCCAGGGGATCAATCAGCCCCAGCATTTT. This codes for CASSSQGINQPQHF.

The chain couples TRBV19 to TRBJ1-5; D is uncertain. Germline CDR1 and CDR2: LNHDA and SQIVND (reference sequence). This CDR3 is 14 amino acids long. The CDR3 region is CGSSLRDSNQPQHF. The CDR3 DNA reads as TGTGGTAGTAGCCTACGGGATAGCAATCAGCCCCAGCATTTT.

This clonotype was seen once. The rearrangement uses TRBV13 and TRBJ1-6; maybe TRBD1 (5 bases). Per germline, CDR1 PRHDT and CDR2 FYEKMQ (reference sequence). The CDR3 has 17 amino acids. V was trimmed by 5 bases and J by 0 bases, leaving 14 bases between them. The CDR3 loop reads CASSERDRSSYNSPLHF. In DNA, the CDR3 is TGTGCCAGCAGCGAGAGGGACCGGAGCTCCTATAATTCACCCCTCCACTTT. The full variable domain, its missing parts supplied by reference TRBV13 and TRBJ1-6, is AAGVIQSPRHLIKEKRETATLKCYPIPRHDTVYWYQQGPGQDPQFLISFYEKMQSDKGSIPDRFSAQQFSDYHSELNMSSLELGDSALYFCASSERDRSSYNSPLHFGNGTRLTVT.

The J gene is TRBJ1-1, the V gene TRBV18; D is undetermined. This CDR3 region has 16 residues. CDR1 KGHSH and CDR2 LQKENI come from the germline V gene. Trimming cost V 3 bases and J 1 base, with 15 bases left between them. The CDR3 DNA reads TGTGCCAGCTCACCGAGCACACTAACTACGAACACTGAAGCTTTCTTT. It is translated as CASSPSTLTTNTEAFF.

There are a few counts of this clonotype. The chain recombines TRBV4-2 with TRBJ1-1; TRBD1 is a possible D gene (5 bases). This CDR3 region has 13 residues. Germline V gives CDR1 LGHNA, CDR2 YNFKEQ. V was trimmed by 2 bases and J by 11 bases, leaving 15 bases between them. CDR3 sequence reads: CASSQTLGRVAFF. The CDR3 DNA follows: TGTGCCAGCAGCCAAACCCTTGGCAGGGTGGCTTTCTTT.

The CDR3 protein is CAWSSGGADETQYF. Written as DNA, the CDR3 is TGTGCCTGGAGTAGCGGGGGGGCCGACGAGACCCAGTACTTC. The V call is TRBV30, the J call TRBJ2-5; TRBD2 matches at 10 bases. Germline CDR1 is GTSNPN and CDR2 is SVGIG (reference sequence). V was pared by 2 bases and J by 5 bases, with 5 bases of the junction left unmatched. The CDR3 has 14 amino acids.

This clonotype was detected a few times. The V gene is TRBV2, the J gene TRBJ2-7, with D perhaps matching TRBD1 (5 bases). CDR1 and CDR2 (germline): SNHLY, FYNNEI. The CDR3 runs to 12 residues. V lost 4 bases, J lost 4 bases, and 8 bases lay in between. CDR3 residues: CASSGWTYEQYF. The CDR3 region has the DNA TGTGCCAGCAGTGGGTGGACATACGAGCAGTACTTC. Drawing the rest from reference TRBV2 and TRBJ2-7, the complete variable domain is EPEVTQTPSHQVTQMGQEVILRCVPISNHLYFYWYRQILGQKVEFLVSFYNNEISEKSEIFDDQFSVERPDGSNFTLKIRSTKLEDSAMYFCASSGWTYEQYFGPGTRLTVT.

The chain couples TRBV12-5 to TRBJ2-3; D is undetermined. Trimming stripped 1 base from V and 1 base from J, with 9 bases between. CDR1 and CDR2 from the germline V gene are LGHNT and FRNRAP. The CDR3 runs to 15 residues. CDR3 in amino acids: CASGLGTTGTDTQYF. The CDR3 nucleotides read TGTGCTAGTGGTTTGGGTACGACCGGCACAGATACGCAGTATTTT.

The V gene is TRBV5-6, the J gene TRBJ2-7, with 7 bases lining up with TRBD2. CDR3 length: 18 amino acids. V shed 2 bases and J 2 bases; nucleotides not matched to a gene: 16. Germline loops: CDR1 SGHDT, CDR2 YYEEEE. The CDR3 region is CASSFAGEGEILTYEQYF. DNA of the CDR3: TGTGCCAGCAGCTTTGCGGGAGAAGGGGAAATCTTAACCTACGAGCAGTACTTC.

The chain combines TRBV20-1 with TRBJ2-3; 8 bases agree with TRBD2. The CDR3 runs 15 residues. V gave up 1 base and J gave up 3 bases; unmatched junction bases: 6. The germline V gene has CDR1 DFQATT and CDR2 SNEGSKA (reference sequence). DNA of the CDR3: TGCAGTGCTAGAGGAGGCGGGACTAGAACAGATACGCAGTATTTT. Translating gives CSARGGGTRTDTQYF.

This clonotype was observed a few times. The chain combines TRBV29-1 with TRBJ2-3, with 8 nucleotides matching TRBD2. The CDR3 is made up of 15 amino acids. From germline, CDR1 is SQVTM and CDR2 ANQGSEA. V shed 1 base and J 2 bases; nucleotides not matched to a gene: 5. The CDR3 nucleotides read TGCAGCGTTGAAGGTGCGGGACTAGTCACAGATACGCAGTATTTT. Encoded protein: CSVEGAGLVTDTQYF.

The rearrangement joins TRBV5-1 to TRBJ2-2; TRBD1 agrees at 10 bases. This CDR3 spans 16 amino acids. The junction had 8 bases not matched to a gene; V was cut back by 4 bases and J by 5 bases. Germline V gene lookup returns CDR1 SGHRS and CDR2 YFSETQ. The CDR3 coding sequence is TGCGCCAGCAGCCCCGGGACAGGGGTAAAGACCGGGGAGCTGTTTTTT. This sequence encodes CASSPGTGVKTGELFF.

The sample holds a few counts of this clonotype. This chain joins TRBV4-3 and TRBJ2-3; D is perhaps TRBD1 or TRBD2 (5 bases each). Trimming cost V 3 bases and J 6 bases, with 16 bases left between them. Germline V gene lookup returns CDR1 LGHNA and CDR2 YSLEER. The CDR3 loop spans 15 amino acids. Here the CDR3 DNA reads TGCGCCAGCAGCCAGACCGGGACCAGGGCTGATACGCAGTATTTT. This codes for CASSQTGTRADTQYF.

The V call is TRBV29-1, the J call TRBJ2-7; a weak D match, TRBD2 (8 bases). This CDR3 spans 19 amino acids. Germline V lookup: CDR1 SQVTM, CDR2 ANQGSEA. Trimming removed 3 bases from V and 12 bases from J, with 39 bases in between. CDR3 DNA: TGCAGCGTTGAGAGGGGGGGCACTCTCTCGACTAGCGCACCGAGGGGGCGGTACTTC. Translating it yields CSVERGGTLSTSAPRGRYF.

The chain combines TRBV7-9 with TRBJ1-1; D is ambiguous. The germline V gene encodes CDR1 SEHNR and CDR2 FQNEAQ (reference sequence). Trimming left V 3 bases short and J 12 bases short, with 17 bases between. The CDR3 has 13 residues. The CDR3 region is CASSLYHDGRPFF. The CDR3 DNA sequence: TGTGCCAGCAGCTTGTATCACGATGGGCGGCCTTTCTTT.

The CDR3 nucleotides read TGTGCCAGTAGTAGGGGGACTGACCATTCACCCCTCCACTTT. Residues: CASSRGTDHSPLHF. The genes are TRBV19 and TRBJ1-6; possible D gene TRBD1, 5 bases. Germline V gene data show CDR1 as LNHDA and CDR2 as SQIVND (reference sequence). V was pared by 4 bases and J by 8 bases, with 12 bases between. There are 14 residues in the CDR3.

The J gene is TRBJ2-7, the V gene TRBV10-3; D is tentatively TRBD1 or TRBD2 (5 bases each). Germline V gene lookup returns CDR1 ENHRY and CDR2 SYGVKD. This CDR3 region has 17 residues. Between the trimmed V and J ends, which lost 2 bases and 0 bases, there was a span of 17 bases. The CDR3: CAISEATGTASSYEQYF. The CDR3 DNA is TGTGCCATCAGTGAGGCTACCGGGACGGCTAGCTCCTACGAGCAGTACTTC.

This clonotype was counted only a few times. This CDR3 is CASSFSGEQPQHF. Written as DNA, the CDR3 is TGTGCCAGCAGCTTCTCCGGGGAGCAGCCCCAGCATTTT. The chain uses TRBV11-2 and TRBJ1-5; D gene uncertain. Between the trimmed V and J ends, which lost 3 bases and 7 bases, there was a span of 10 bases. The CDR3 covers 13 residues. Germline CDR1 reads SGHAT; CDR2 reads FQNNGV.

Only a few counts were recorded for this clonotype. Here the CDR3 reads CASRLAGVPDTQYF. DNA for the CDR3: TGTGCCAGCAGACTAGCGGGAGTCCCAGATACGCAGTATTTT. J is TRBJ2-3 and V is TRBV12-3 or TRBV12-4; 11 nucleotides match TRBD2. The CDR3 extends over 14 amino acids. Losses at the gene ends were 6 bases for V and 4 bases for J; bases not matched to a gene: 3.

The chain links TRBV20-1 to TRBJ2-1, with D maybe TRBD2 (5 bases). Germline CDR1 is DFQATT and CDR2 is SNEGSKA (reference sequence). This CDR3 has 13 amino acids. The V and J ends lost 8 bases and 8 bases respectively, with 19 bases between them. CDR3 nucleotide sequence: TGCAGTCCGTTCCAACTAGGCGGCGATGAGCAGTTCTTC. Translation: CSPFQLGGDEQFF.